This TCR beta chain was captured by sequencing in a study of T-cell reconstitution after alpha-beta-depleted transplantation in children. For TCRbeta, the library was prepared with unique molecular identifiers. TCRdb redid the calling of the PCR reads with MiXCR, one entry per CDR3 protein. The data hold fewer than 700,000 distinct CDR3 sequences, with under 15% observed a single time. The CDR3 totals 19 residues. CDR1 and CDR2 (germline): MDHEN, SYDVKM. Germline trimming cut 4 bases from V and 4 bases from J; bases unmatched to any gene: 18. In its sample, this clonotype was seen many times. The sample here was PBMCs, mostly from graft donor cells, taken 360 days after TCRalphabeta/CD19-depleted stem cell transplant. The chain uses TRBV28 and TRBJ2-1, with TRBD1 identical over 8 bases. This receptor was taken from a male patient aged 10-17 years who had a stem cell transplant for acute myeloid leukemia, so the T cells may come from the graft donor. DNA of the CDR3: TGTGCCAGCAGTTCTATCCCGGGACAGGTCCTGGAGGGGTACAATGAGCAGTTCTTC. Translated, it gives CASSSIPGQVLEGYNEQFF.